The 18 T cell receptor beta chains in this list originate from one sample, sequenced in a study of CD8+ T cells in alopecia areata. Once RNA had been extracted, it was reverse transcribed into cDNA to act as the sequencing template. The table came from immunoSEQ multiplex PCR; TCRdb's copy has only in-frame clones and leaves some out. The sample shows about 150,000 clones, 45% to 60% of them seen only once. The sequenced material came from CD4+ T cells sorted from blood. The receptors derive from a human donor with alopecia areata.

The chain recombines TRBV29-1 with TRBJ2-3; D not resolved. This CDR3 contains 13 residues. V lost 1 base, J lost 4 bases, and 9 bases lay in between. The germline V gene encodes CDR1 SQVTM and CDR2 ANQGSEA. CDR3 DNA sequence: TGCAGCGTTGAAGGGGGTAGCTCAGATACGCAGTATTTT. It specifies CSVEGGSSDTQYF.

Points on this clone: Other nucleotide sequences in the sample specify the same CDR3. The V and J genes are TRBV29-1 and TRBJ2-2; no reliable D call. Germline lookup yields CDR1 SQVTM and CDR2 ANQGSEA. This CDR3 has 13 residues. V lost 4 bases to trimming and J lost 1 base, with 7 bases between them. CDR3 sequence reads: CSVGAENTGELFF. CDR3 nucleotide sequence: TGCAGCGTTGGTGCTGAGAACACCGGGGAGCTGTTTTTT.

The table lists this clone with a count of one. The chain couples TRBV30 to TRBJ1-1, with D possibly TRBD1 on 5 matching bases. Germline values: CDR1 GTSNPN, CDR2 SVGIG (reference sequence). Trimming left V 1 base short and J 1 base short, with 7 bases between. This CDR3 is built from 13 residues. CDR3 sequence: CAWSGQPNTEAFF. CDR3 sequence (DNA): TGTGCCTGGAGTGGACAGCCGAACACTGAAGCTTTCTTT.

CDR3 amino acids: CSAGGGPEQFF. In DNA, the CDR3 is TGCAGTGCCGGGGGAGGACCCGAGCAGTTCTTC. V gene TRBV20-1 combines with J gene TRBJ2-1; perhaps TRBD2 as D (6 bases). Germline lookup yields CDR1 DFQATT and CDR2 SNEGSKA (reference sequence). The CDR3 length is 11 residues. V shed 6 bases and J shed 10 bases, with 13 bases lying between them.

V gene TRBV6-1 combines with J gene TRBJ1-5; 9 bases map to TRBD1. The CDR3 sequence is 15 residues long. From germline, CDR1 is MNHNS and CDR2 SASEGT. The V and J ends lost 6 bases and 1 base, in that order; junction bases with no gene match: 4. CDR3 amino acids: CASRGDRASNQPQHF. The DNA of the CDR3 is TGTGCCAGCAGGGGGGACAGGGCGAGCAATCAGCCCCAGCATTTT.

The rearrangement uses TRBV11-2 and TRBJ2-4, with a tentative D call TRBD1 (5 bases). There are 13 residues in the CDR3. V lost 2 bases and J lost 9, with 11 bases in between. The germline gives CDR1 SGHAT, CDR2 FQNNGV. CDR3 region: CASSLNAGSIQYF. As DNA, the CDR3 is TGTGCCAGCAGCTTAAATGCAGGGTCCATTCAGTACTTC.

This clone was seen a few times. This rearrangement joins TRBV30 to TRBJ2-3, with 9 bases aligning to TRBD2. V shed 1 base, J shed 7 bases, and the junction held 6 bases outside the gene matches. This CDR3 is 14 amino acids long. Per germline, CDR1 GTSNPN and CDR2 SVGIG (reference sequence). The CDR3 sequence is CAWSGVAGVYTQYF. The CDR3 DNA is TGTGCCTGGAGTGGAGTAGCGGGAGTTTATACGCAGTATTTT.

J is TRBJ2-7 and V is TRBV7-3; 9 bases match TRBD1. This CDR3 comprises 15 residues. CDR1 and CDR2 from the germline V gene are SGHTA and FQGTGA. The V and J ends lost 5 bases and 7 bases, in that order; junction bases with no gene match: 12. The CDR3 spells CASSPLGQGLGEQYF. CDR3 nucleotides: TGTGCCAGCAGCCCCCTGGGACAGGGACTGGGGGAGCAGTACTTC.

The chain combines TRBV13 with TRBJ2-7; D is undetermined. The CDR3 runs to 15 residues. Trimming removed 2 bases from V and 2 bases from J, with 13 bases in between. Germline CDR1 PRHDT, CDR2 FYEKMQ (reference sequence). The CDR3 loop is CASSLFGQWPYEQYF. The CDR3 DNA reads as TGTGCCAGCAGCTTATTTGGGCAATGGCCCTACGAGCAGTACTTC.

This chain links TRBV29-1 with TRBJ1-5, with 7 bases lining up with TRBD1. The CDR3 covers 12 residues. Looked up from germline, CDR1 is SQVTM and CDR2 is ANQGSEA. Germline trimming cut 8 bases from V and 5 bases from J; bases unmatched to any gene: 6. CDR3 region: CSTRQGDQPQHF. Written as DNA, the CDR3 is TGCAGCACTAGACAGGGCGATCAGCCCCAGCATTTT.

This clone was observed a handful of times. The rearrangement links TRBV29-1 to TRBJ2-2; D gene unclear. The germline CDR1 and CDR2 sequences are SQVTM and ANQGSEA. The CDR3 spans 14 residues. Trimming cost V 6 bases and J 9 bases, with 20 bases left between them. The DNA of the CDR3 is TGCAGCGTCATAACAGTCCTCCACTCTCGGGAGCTGTTTTTT. It specifies CSVITVLHSRELFF.

This clone was seen a few times. The chain employs TRBV4-1 and TRBJ2-1; 11 nucleotides line up with TRBD2. From germline, CDR1 is MGHRA and CDR2 YSYEKL. J was trimmed by 10 bases and V by 4 bases; bases with no gene match: 12. The length of the CDR3 is 16 residues. The CDR3 here is CASSRLLAGGPGEQFF. Here the CDR3 DNA reads TGCGCCAGCAGCCGATTGTTAGCGGGAGGGCCTGGCGAGCAGTTCTTC.

The chain joins TRBV5-4 to TRBJ2-7; TRBD1 aligns across 7 bases. The CDR3 runs to 14 residues. Germline V lookup: CDR1 SGHNT, CDR2 YYREEE (reference sequence). V was pared by 3 bases and J by 3 bases, with 6 bases of the junction left unmatched. The CDR3 region is CASSSPGQSYEQYF. CDR3 coding DNA: TGTGCCAGCAGCTCTCCGGGACAGAGCTACGAGCAGTACTTC.

The chain uses TRBV5-1 and TRBJ1-1; D unresolved. V dropped 1 base and J dropped 0 bases, with 7 bases sitting between them. The CDR3 contains 14 residues. Germline loops: CDR1 SGHRS, CDR2 YFSETQ. The CDR3 DNA follows: TGCGCCAGCAGCTTGAGGAATATGAACACTGAAGCTTTCTTT. Encoded protein: CASSLRNMNTEAFF.

This chain joins TRBV29-1 and TRBJ2-7; the match to TRBD1 covers 7 bases. Trimming removed 4 bases from V and 2 bases from J; junction bases left unmatched: 8. This CDR3 spans 14 amino acids. Germline V lookup: CDR1 SQVTM, CDR2 ANQGSEA. CDR3 bases: TGCAGCGTTGGACGACAGGGCCCTCCCTACGAGCAGTACTTC. This translates into CSVGRQGPPYEQYF.

The V gene is TRBV28, the J gene TRBJ2-6; D is unclear. V was shortened by 2 bases and J by 4 bases, with 9 bases between the two germline ends. The CDR3 spans 15 residues. Germline V gene sequence: CDR1 MDHEN, CDR2 SYDVKM. CDR3 sequence (DNA): TGTGCCAGCAGTTTAGGGGTTCCCGGGGCCAACGTCCTGACTTTC. This encodes CASSLGVPGANVLTF.

The chain couples TRBV7-9 to TRBJ2-7; 10 nucleotides line up with TRBD2. V lost 5 bases and J lost 4; bases outside the gene matches: 5. This CDR3 contains 14 residues. Germline V gives CDR1 SEHNR, CDR2 FQNEAQ (reference sequence). The DNA for the CDR3 is TGTGCCAGCAGCCCACGGGGACTAGCGTACGAGCAGTACTTC. Its protein product is CASSPRGLAYEQYF.

CDR3 loop: CASSRQGATETQYF. The CDR3 nucleotides are TGTGCCAGCAGCCGTCAAGGGGCCACAGAGACCCAGTACTTC. The V gene is TRBV5-4, the J gene TRBJ2-5; possibly TRBD1 for D (5 bases). The germline CDR1 and CDR2 sequences are SGHNT and YYREEE (reference sequence). V shed 4 bases and J shed 4 bases, with 14 bases lying between them. CDR3 length equals 14 residues.